The 10 T cell receptor beta chains reported below all come from one sample, sequenced in a study of T cell changes during pregnancy in multiple sclerosis. TCRdb's table, derived via immunoSEQ multiplex PCR, lists solely in-frame clones and lacks some. Of 89,000 or so clones in the sample, over 80% are singletons; the top ten hold roughly 4%. The sequencing used PBMCs, collected in the first trimester of pregnancy. The receptors here all came from a female donor in good health, serving as a control in a pregnancy study. Some clones in this sample may be carry-over from other donors' samples.

V gene TRBV5-1 combines with J gene TRBJ1-5, with D tentatively TRBD1 (6 bases). The germline gives CDR1 SGHRS, CDR2 YFSETQ. The germline V and J ends were trimmed by 0 bases and 6 bases, with 16 bases remaining between them. The CDR3 has 16 residues. The CDR3 sequence is CASSLGDRQGGQPQHF. CDR3 coding DNA: TGCGCCAGCAGCTTGGGGGACCGTCAAGGGGGTCAGCCCCAGCATTTT.

The count of this clone is one. The chain couples TRBV28 to TRBJ1-6; a possible D gene is TRBD1 (6 bases). Germline V CDR1 and CDR2: MDHEN, SYDVKM. V gave up 4 bases and J gave up 9 bases, with 13 bases separating them. The CDR3 is 14 amino acids. The CDR3 loop reads CASSSDSGVSPLHF. The CDR3 nucleotides are TGTGCCAGCAGTTCTGACTCAGGGGTTTCACCCCTCCACTTT.

The rearrangement joins TRBV7-6 to TRBJ1-1; D is possibly TRBD1 (5 bases). The germline V and J ends were trimmed by 1 base and 6 bases, with 21 bases remaining between them. This CDR3 comprises 17 residues. Germline values: CDR1 SGHVS, CDR2 FNYEAQ. The CDR3 loop is CASSLEAGRWKVAEAFF. The CDR3 DNA follows: TGTGCCAGCAGCTTAGAGGCAGGGAGGTGGAAGGTTGCTGAAGCTTTCTTT.

This chain joins TRBV30 and TRBJ2-5; TRBD2 matches 12 bases. This CDR3 comprises 18 residues. Germline CDR1 and CDR2: GTSNPN and SVGIG (reference sequence). V lost 0 bases, J lost 3 bases, and 11 bases stayed unmatched. The CDR3 DNA follows: TGTGCCTGGAGTGTACGTAGGCTAGCGGGAGGGCCCGAAGAGACCCAGTACTTC. It specifies CAWSVRRLAGGPEETQYF. Combining the CDR3 with reference TRBV30 and TRBJ2-5 gives the whole variable domain SQTIHQWPATLVQPVGSPLSLECTVEGTSNPNLYWYRQAAGRGLQLLFYSVGIGQISSEVPQNLSASRPQDRQFILSSKKLLLSDSGFYLCAWSVRRLAGGPEETQYFGPGTRLLVL.

The V and J genes are TRBV20-1 and TRBJ2-1; possible D gene TRBD2, 6 bases. The CDR3 contains 10 residues. The V gene's germline CDR1 is DFQATT and CDR2 SNEGSKA (reference sequence). V was pared by 6 bases and J by 10 bases, with 10 bases between. CDR3 sequence (DNA): TGCAGTGCGGCACGGGAGGAGCAGTTCTTC. Residues: CSAAREEQFF.

This clone is deemed medium-sized. The chain employs TRBV2 and TRBJ2-7; no clear D gene. This CDR3 spans 13 amino acids. Trimming pared 7 bases from V and 0 bases from J, leaving 10 bases between. Looked up from germline, CDR1 is SNHLY and CDR2 is FYNNEI. For the CDR3, the DNA is TGTGCCAGCAATCTTAAGAGCTCCTACGAGCAGTACTTC. It encodes CASNLKSSYEQYF. The whole variable domain, filled in from reference TRBV2 and TRBJ2-7, reads EPEVTQTPSHQVTQMGQEVILRCVPISNHLYFYWYRQILGQKVEFLVSFYNNEISEKSEIFDDQFSVERPDGSNFTLKIRSTKLEDSAMYFCASNLKSSYEQYFGPGTRLTVT.

This chain joins TRBV2 and TRBJ2-1, with 7 bases that match TRBD1. J lost 9 bases, V lost 3 bases, and 5 bases had no gene match. CDR3 length: 13 residues. Germline V gives CDR1 SNHLY, CDR2 FYNNEI. CDR3 nucleotide sequence: TGTGCCAGCAGTGATAGGGGGCGCAGTGAGCAGTTCTTC. Amino acids: CASSDRGRSEQFF.

The chain uses TRBV6-4 and TRBJ2-7, with D perhaps matching TRBD1 (5 bases). Trimming left V 7 bases short and J 2 bases short, with 18 bases between. This CDR3 has 15 residues. The germline gives CDR1 MRHNA, CDR2 SNTAGT. CDR3 in amino acids: CASTQRRVAAYEQYF. The CDR3 DNA reads as TGTGCCAGCACCCAACGCAGGGTCGCAGCCTACGAGCAGTACTTC.

The V gene is TRBV19, the J gene TRBJ2-1, with TRBD2 matching over 13 bases. Germline CDR1 and CDR2: LNHDA and SQIVND (reference sequence). The CDR3 sequence is 20 residues long. V was pared by 1 base and J by 7 bases, with 16 bases of the junction left unmatched. The CDR3 loop reads CASSIVGRRLAGGIGNEQFF. Here the CDR3 DNA reads TGTGCCAGTAGTATAGTAGGACGGAGACTAGCGGGAGGTATTGGGAATGAGCAGTTCTTC.

For the CDR3, the DNA is TGTGCCAGCAGTGAGAGCCCCTGGAGCGATAATGAGCAGTTCTTC. Residues: CASSESPWSDNEQFF. This rearrangement joins TRBV2 to TRBJ2-1; D remains ambiguous. The germline V and J ends were trimmed by 3 bases and 7 bases, with 16 bases remaining between them. This CDR3 is 15 amino acids long. CDR1 and CDR2 (germline): SNHLY, FYNNEI.